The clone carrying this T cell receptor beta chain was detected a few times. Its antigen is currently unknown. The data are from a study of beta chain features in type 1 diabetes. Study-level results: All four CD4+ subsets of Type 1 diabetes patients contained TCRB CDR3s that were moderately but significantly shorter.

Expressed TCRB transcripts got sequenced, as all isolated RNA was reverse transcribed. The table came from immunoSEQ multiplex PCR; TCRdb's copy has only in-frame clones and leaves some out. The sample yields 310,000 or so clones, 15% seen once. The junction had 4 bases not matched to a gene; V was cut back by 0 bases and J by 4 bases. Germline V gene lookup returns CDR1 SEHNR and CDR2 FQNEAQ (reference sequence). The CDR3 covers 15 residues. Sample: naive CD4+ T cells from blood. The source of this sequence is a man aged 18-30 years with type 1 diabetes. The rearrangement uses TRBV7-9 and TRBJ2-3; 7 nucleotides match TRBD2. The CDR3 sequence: CASSLARTSADTQYF. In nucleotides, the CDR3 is TGTGCCAGCAGCTTAGCCCGGACTAGTGCAGATACGCAGTATTTT.